This T cell receptor (beta chain) appears in the sequencing data of a study of cytomegalovirus exposure and HLA in healthy donors. The CDR3 spans 14 residues. Per germline, CDR1 SQVTM and CDR2 ANQGSEA. The V gene end was trimmed by 5 bases and the J gene end by 15 bases; junction bases not matched to a gene: 18. This clone was detected only a few times. Its antigen is not known. Notes on the study in general: Across HLA loci, a later analysis found differing TCR association rates, with DRB1 most and HLA-C fewest. The majority of CMV-associated TCR beta chains were reported as apparently HLA-restricted in a later analysis.

PCR employed 60 Vbeta and 13 Jbeta primers. The table came from immunoSEQ multiplex PCR; TCRdb's copy has only in-frame clones and leaves some out. This table has about 160,000 clones, roughly 73% appearing once. This chain links TRBV29-1 with TRBJ2-4, with 8 bases fitting TRBD2. The specimen sequenced was PBMCs. This TCR derives from a woman aged 25-40 years in good health and CMV-seronegative. The CDR3 nucleotides read TGCAGCGTTCTCGTGGGGGATCGGGGGGGGACTCGGTACTTC. Translated, it gives CSVLVGDRGGTRYF. The whole variable domain, filled in from reference TRBV29-1 and TRBJ2-4, reads SAVISQKPSRDICQRGTSLTIQCQVDSQVTMMFWYRQQPGQSLTLIATANQGSEATYESGFVIDKFPISRPNLTFSTLTVSNMSPEDSSIYLCSVLVGDRGGTRYFGAGTRLSVL.